The rows below give T cell receptor beta chains drawn from one sample of a study of T-cell memory formation after mild COVID-19. TCRdb redid the calling of the 5' RACE reads with MiXCR, one entry per CDR3 protein. The sample has around 220,000 distinct CDR3 sequences, about 15% seen once; the top ten hold approximately 3.5%. Sample: PBMCs or a T cell subset sorted from them (not recorded which). The source is a man between 18 and 35 years old who had mild COVID-19 (a few samples of this study predate the infection). Cell type and time point are not known. Each CDR3 is given with its conserved first and last residue. Fields, in order: V gene, clone size, J gene, CDR3 protein. Not every row has a clone size; where given, it reads once, few, many or a size class.

V gene: TRBV28; clone size: .; J gene: TRBJ2-7; CDR3 protein: CASRIWSPPGSYEQYF
V gene: TRBV4-3; clone size: .; J gene: TRBJ2-2; CDR3 protein: CASSQGLWNAGELFF
V gene: TRBV5-1; clone size: few; J gene: TRBJ2-2; CDR3 protein: CASSLYGNTGELFF
V gene: TRBV5-1; clone size: few; J gene: TRBJ1-4; CDR3 protein: CASSLGQGVAELFF
V gene: TRBV5-4; clone size: few; J gene: TRBJ2-3; CDR3 protein: CASSKEQGGDTQYF
V gene: TRBV7-2; clone size: few; J gene: TRBJ2-1; CDR3 protein: CASSPGPSYNEQFF
V gene: TRBV5-1; clone size: .; J gene: TRBJ1-1; CDR3 protein: CASHQGGTEAFF
V gene: TRBV10-3; clone size: .; J gene: TRBJ1-2; CDR3 protein: CAISTVRRDFGYTF
V gene: TRBV2; clone size: few; J gene: TRBJ2-5; CDR3 protein: CASRKQETQYF
V gene: TRBV5-1; clone size: few; J gene: TRBJ2-4; CDR3 protein: CASSLGLAKNIQYF
V gene: TRBV4-3; clone size: .; J gene: TRBJ1-1; CDR3 protein: CDSSQERGLGTEAFF
V gene: TRBV9; clone size: few; J gene: TRBJ2-3; CDR3 protein: CASSALGRTDTQYF
V gene: TRBV5-6; clone size: few; J gene: TRBJ2-5; CDR3 protein: CASRRRGGAKETQYF
V gene: TRBV10-3; clone size: few; J gene: TRBJ2-1; CDR3 protein: CATRQSDEQFF
V gene: TRBV4-2; clone size: .; J gene: TRBJ1-6; CDR3 protein: CASSQGQEESPLHF
V gene: TRBV4-1; clone size: few; J gene: TRBJ2-1; CDR3 protein: CASSQEGSGGRNEQFF
V gene: TRBV3-1; clone size: .; J gene: TRBJ2-4; CDR3 protein: CASSQGGGARIMRYF
V gene: TRBV5-1; clone size: .; J gene: TRBJ1-1; CDR3 protein: CASSGGAAMNTEAFF
V gene: TRBV7-2; clone size: few; J gene: TRBJ1-4; CDR3 protein: CASSWDGWEKLFF
V gene: TRBV5-1; clone size: .; J gene: TRBJ1-1; CDR3 protein: CASSEGQGRTEAFF
V gene: TRBV4-1; clone size: .; J gene: TRBJ2-1; CDR3 protein: CASSSRPTGGENEQFF
V gene: TRBV18; clone size: few; J gene: TRBJ1-1; CDR3 protein: CASSPVGVGNTEAFF
V gene: TRBV20-1; clone size: .; J gene: TRBJ1-1; CDR3 protein: CSAAPVTFF
V gene: TRBV5-8; clone size: .; J gene: TRBJ1-6; CDR3 protein: CASSFLGGRGPLHF
V gene: TRBV7-2; clone size: many; J gene: TRBJ2-5; CDR3 protein: CASSLRAGAKETQYF
V gene: TRBV7-2; clone size: .; J gene: TRBJ1-2; CDR3 protein: CASSRTGTGGSYTF
V gene: TRBV6-5; clone size: .; J gene: TRBJ2-2; CDR3 protein: CASSSGTGRNTGELFF
V gene: TRBV6-5; clone size: .; J gene: TRBJ2-2; CDR3 protein: CASRRVVRVNTGELFF
V gene: TRBV6-1; clone size: .; J gene: TRBJ1-6; CDR3 protein: CASSLTGFTNSPLHF
V gene: TRBV5-5; clone size: .; J gene: TRBJ1-2; CDR3 protein: CASSWDSDRYTF
V gene: TRBV30; clone size: few; J gene: TRBJ2-3; CDR3 protein: CACTPREGATDTQYF
V gene: TRBV27; clone size: few; J gene: TRBJ2-2; CDR3 protein: CASSLYGVHGELFF
V gene: TRBV20-1; clone size: few; J gene: TRBJ1-5; CDR3 protein: CSARDGGVLSNQPQHF
V gene: TRBV4-1; clone size: .; J gene: TRBJ2-3; CDR3 protein: CASSQGIARGPTDTQYF
V gene: TRBV15; clone size: .; J gene: TRBJ1-5; CDR3 protein: CATSRDEGPNQPQHF
V gene: TRBV10-3; clone size: .; J gene: TRBJ2-1; CDR3 protein: CAIMPGQGNEQFF
V gene: TRBV6-4; clone size: few; J gene: TRBJ1-1; CDR3 protein: CASRSGGEAFF
V gene: TRBV7-2; clone size: many; J gene: TRBJ2-5; CDR3 protein: CASSPVRSGTQYF
V gene: TRBV27; clone size: many; J gene: TRBJ1-1; CDR3 protein: CASGSQDNTEAFF
V gene: TRBV2; clone size: .; J gene: TRBJ2-3; CDR3 protein: CASTGWVTTDTQYF
V gene: TRBV10-3; clone size: .; J gene: TRBJ2-7; CDR3 protein: CATTATGSYEQYF
V gene: TRBV20-1; clone size: .; J gene: TRBJ2-1; CDR3 protein: CSAPDWRWDEQFF
V gene: TRBV20-1; clone size: few; J gene: TRBJ1-2; CDR3 protein: CSARIRQGGYGYTF
V gene: TRBV5-1; clone size: many; J gene: TRBJ2-4; CDR3 protein: CASSSNTGTLESQYF
V gene: TRBV24-1; clone size: many; J gene: TRBJ2-1; CDR3 protein: CATSDVPGTGTYNEQFF
V gene: TRBV7-8; clone size: few; J gene: TRBJ2-3; CDR3 protein: CASSLAPLGQGNTQYF
V gene: TRBV5-1; clone size: .; J gene: TRBJ2-7; CDR3 protein: CASSPGPPGQGDPVGYF
V gene: TRBV5-1; clone size: .; J gene: TRBJ1-4; CDR3 protein: CASSFRGEKLFF
V gene: TRBV12-3/TRBV12-4; clone size: .; J gene: TRBJ1-1; CDR3 protein: CASSSNKGNTEAFF
V gene: TRBV3-1; clone size: .; J gene: TRBJ2-2; CDR3 protein: CASCGRWTGELFF
V gene: TRBV6-1; clone size: .; J gene: TRBJ1-2; CDR3 protein: CASSVMGNYGYTF
V gene: TRBV7-6; clone size: .; J gene: TRBJ2-2; CDR3 protein: CASSSQQGWDRWELFF
V gene: TRBV20-1; clone size: .; J gene: TRBJ2-7; CDR3 protein: CSARYDRGLYEQYF
V gene: TRBV18; clone size: many; J gene: TRBJ1-6; CDR3 protein: CASSPTGSNSPLHF
V gene: TRBV4-1; clone size: .; J gene: TRBJ2-1; CDR3 protein: CASSPGLGLSEQFF